This T cell receptor beta chain stems from a study of blood T cells in healthy people across ages. CDR1 is MDHEN and CDR2 is SYDVKM in the germline V gene. J lost 6 bases, V lost 6 bases, and 9 bases had no gene match. The CDR3 is 14 residues long. A second PCR of roughly 7 to 11 cycles used a sample-barcoded 5' primer and a J-beta primer mix. MiXCR, applied by TCRdb to the 5' RACE reads, yields one record per CDR3 protein. The data contain about 930,000 distinct CDR3 sequences, 25% to 35% of them singletons. About this clonotype: A much larger clone sits a single nucleotide away, making a read error possible.

In addition, the sample was reused for a study of T cells of mothers and their children.

Material for sequencing was blood. The receptor was isolated from a woman aged 40-49 years in good health. The chain employs TRBV28 and TRBJ2-7; TRBD1 matches 9 bases. The CDR3 bases are TGTGCCAGCAGAGGACAGGGGACCACCTCCGAGCAGTACTTC. It specifies CASRGQGTTSEQYF.